Shown below are 8 T cell receptor beta chains from a single sample sequenced in a study of T cell responses to AZD1222 COVID-19 vaccine. Only in-frame clones appear in the TCRdb table, and some are missing; sequencing was by immunoSEQ multiplex PCR. The sample has around 100,000 clones, about 86% seen once. Sequencing used peripheral blood, obtained on day 0 of AZD1222 vaccination. The receptors stem from an adult in good health.

The chain uses TRBV30 and TRBJ2-7, with a weak D call TRBD2 (5 bases). Trimming took 2 bases from V and 4 from J, leaving 9 bases between them. Germline CDR1 GTSNPN, CDR2 SVGIG (reference sequence). The length of the CDR3 is 12 residues. For the CDR3, the DNA is TGTGCCTGGAGTCCGGACTTTTACGAGCAGTACTTC. Protein: CAWSPDFYEQYF. The variable domain in full, completed from reference TRBV30 and TRBJ2-7, reads SQTIHQWPATLVQPVGSPLSLECTVEGTSNPNLYWYRQAAGRGLQLLFYSVGIGQISSEVPQNLSASRPQDRQFILSSKKLLLSDSGFYLCAWSPDFYEQYFGPGTRLTVT.

The chain combines TRBV19 with TRBJ1-6; 8 positions agree with TRBD1. Germline values: CDR1 LNHDA, CDR2 SQIVND (reference sequence). J was trimmed by 9 bases and V by 2 bases; bases with no gene match: 6. The CDR3 covers 15 residues. The chain's CDR3 is CASSIQQGDASPLHF. In DNA, the CDR3 is TGTGCCAGTAGTATACAACAGGGGGATGCTTCACCCCTCCACTTT.

The rearrangement joins TRBV30 to TRBJ1-2; no reliable D call. CDR3 length equals 12 residues. Germline V gene lookup returns CDR1 GTSNPN and CDR2 SVGIG (reference sequence). V lost 5 bases and J lost 7, with 14 bases in between. The CDR3 region is CAWATLLSGYTF. In nucleotides, the CDR3 is TGTGCCTGGGCTACCCTTTTAAGTGGCTACACCTTC.

About this clone: This specimen includes other DNA sequences encoding the same CDR3. The CDR3 DNA is TGTGCCAGCAGGGCAGGAGGGGGCTATGGCTACACCTTC. Translating it yields CASRAGGGYGYTF. The V and J genes are TRBV12-3 or TRBV12-4 and TRBJ1-2; D may be TRBD1 (6 bases). This CDR3 comprises 13 residues. The V and J ends lost 6 bases and 4 bases respectively, with 12 bases between them.

J is TRBJ1-4 and V is TRBV14; the D is unclear. The CDR3 contains 16 residues. Germline CDR1 reads SGHDN; CDR2 reads FVKESK. The V end was cut by 3 bases, the J end by 4 bases, with 15 bases between. The CDR3 spells CASSHTSNSFNEKLFF. The CDR3, as DNA: TGTGCCAGCAGCCACACCTCGAACAGCTTTAATGAAAAACTGTTTTTT.

This clone was observed a handful of times. V is TRBV15 and J is TRBJ2-3, with 7 bases matching TRBD1. CDR1 and CDR2 (germline): LNHNV, YYDKDF (reference sequence). This CDR3 spans 13 amino acids. V lost 5 bases and J lost 1; bases outside the gene matches: 0. As DNA, the CDR3 is TGTGCCACCAGCGGACAGGGCACAGATACGCAGTATTTT. This gives the protein CATSGQGTDTQYF.

This chain connects TRBV11-3 to TRBJ2-1; 10 bases match TRBD2. V gave up 5 bases and J gave up 7 bases; unmatched junction bases: 17. Germline V CDR1 and CDR2: SGHNT, YENEEA. CDR3 length equals 18 residues. The CDR3: CASSQVLGVAGGRNEQFF. DNA of the CDR3: TGTGCCAGCAGCCAAGTCCTTGGGGTAGCGGGAGGTCGGAATGAGCAGTTCTTC. Combining the CDR3 with reference TRBV11-3 and TRBJ2-1 gives the whole variable domain EAGVVQSPRYKIIEKKQPVAFWCNPISGHNTLYWYLQNLGQGPELLIRYENEEAVDDSQLPKDRFSAERLKGVDSTLKIQPAELGDSAVYLCASSQVLGVAGGRNEQFFGPGTRLTVL.

The chain links TRBV18 to TRBJ1-1, with 12 bases identical to TRBD1. J lost 5 bases, V lost 3 bases, and 4 bases had no gene match. Per the germline V gene, CDR1 is KGHSH and CDR2 is LQKENI. The CDR3 loop spans 15 amino acids. In nucleotides, the CDR3 is TGTGCCAGCTCACCGGGACAGGGGGCGCGGACTGAAGCTTTCTTT. Amino acid sequence: CASSPGQGARTEAFF.